This T cell receptor (beta chain) was retrieved from a study of control samples from healthy donors and cancer patients. Produced via immunoSEQ multiplex PCR; TCRdb's table is partial and in-frame only. The sample includes roughly 95,000 clones, 88% seen only once; the top ten take 13% to 15%. V lost 6 bases to trimming and J lost 2 bases, with 17 bases between them. The CDR3 spans 15 residues. Germline lookup yields CDR1 MNHEY and CDR2 SMNVEV (reference sequence). The clonotype was recovered from a man aged 25 to 40 in good health. The chain combines TRBV27 with TRBJ2-7; D is possibly TRBD1 or TRBD2 (5 bases each). The specimen was blood. CDR3 residues: CASSYSLRGTYEQYF. CDR3 in DNA: TGTGCCAGCAGCTACTCTCTGAGGGGCACCTACGAGCAGTACTTC.